This T cell receptor beta chain was identified in a study of T cells in localized non-small cell lung cancer. The J segment lost 6 bases and the V segment lost 10 bases, leaving 13 bases of the junction unmatched. The V gene's germline CDR1 is SEHNR and CDR2 FQNEAQ (reference sequence). The CDR3 loop spans 14 amino acids. Overall study findings and caveats: A denser population of T cells in blood accompanied longer overall survival. Turning up in adjacent lung were a median around 60 of the top 100 tumor clones. Adjacent uninvolved lung tissue had the highest T cell clonality, exceeding tumor. Analysis by sequencing included only one tumor region, so heterogeneity remains possible.

This clone was observed a single time. The antigen is unknown. The method was immunoSEQ multiplex PCR; TCRdb's version includes in-frame clones alone and lacks a portion of them. The sample carries about 43,000 clones, around nine tenths recorded once. The chain has TRBV7-9 and TRBJ2-7, with 9 bases aligning to TRBD1. Source: PBMCs, taken before any cancer treatment. This clonotype originated in a woman between 40 and 69 years old with stage II lung adenocarcinoma. CDR3 sequence reads: CAIDRDRETGEQYF. The CDR3 bases are TGTGCCATCGACCGGGACAGGGAGACGGGCGAGCAGTACTTC.